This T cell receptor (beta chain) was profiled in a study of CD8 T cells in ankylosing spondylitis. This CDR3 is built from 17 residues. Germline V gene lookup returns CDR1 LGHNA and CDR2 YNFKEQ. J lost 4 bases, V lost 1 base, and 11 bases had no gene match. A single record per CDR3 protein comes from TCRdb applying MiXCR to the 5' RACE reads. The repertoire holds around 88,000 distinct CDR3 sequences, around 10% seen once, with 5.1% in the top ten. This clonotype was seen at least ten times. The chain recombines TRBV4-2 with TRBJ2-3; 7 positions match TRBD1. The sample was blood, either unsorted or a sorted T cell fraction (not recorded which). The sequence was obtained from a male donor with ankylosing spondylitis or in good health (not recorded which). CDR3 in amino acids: CASSQGGSTGVADTQYF. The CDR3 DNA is TGTGCCAGCAGCCAAGGCGGTAGCACAGGGGTGGCAGATACGCAGTATTTT.